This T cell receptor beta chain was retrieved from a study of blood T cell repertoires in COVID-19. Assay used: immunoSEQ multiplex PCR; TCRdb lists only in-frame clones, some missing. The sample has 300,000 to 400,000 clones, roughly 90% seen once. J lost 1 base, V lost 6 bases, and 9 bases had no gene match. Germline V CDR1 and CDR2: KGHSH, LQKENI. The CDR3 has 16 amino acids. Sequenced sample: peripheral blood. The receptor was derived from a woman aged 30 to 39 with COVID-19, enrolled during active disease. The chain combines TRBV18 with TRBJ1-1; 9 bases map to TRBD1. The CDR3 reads CASSAGMDRGNTEAFF. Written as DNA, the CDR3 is TGTGCCAGCTCGGCGGGAATGGACAGGGGGAACACTGAAGCTTTCTTT.